Each of the 20 T cell receptor beta chains below was sequenced from the same sample in a study of blood T cell repertoires in COVID-19. The assay was immunoSEQ multiplex PCR, and TCRdb's table has in-frame clones only and misses some. Among about 150,000 clones listed, more than 80% were seen once. The sample taken for sequencing was PBMCs or T cells enriched from blood (not recorded which). The receptors were gathered from a man aged 45-60 years who had recovered from COVID-19.

This chain connects TRBV9 to TRBJ2-1; 12 bases align to TRBD2. Germline CDR1 SGDLS, CDR2 YYNGEE. The CDR3 runs to 15 residues. The V segment lost 0 bases and the J segment 7 bases; nucleotides outside the gene matches: 2. CDR3 region: CASSVGTSGVNEQFF. CDR3 coding DNA: TGTGCCAGCAGCGTAGGGACTAGCGGGGTGAATGAGCAGTTCTTC.

The chain employs TRBV11-2 and TRBJ1-2; 7 bases align to TRBD1. V was clipped by 7 bases and J by 8 bases; unmatched bases: 13. Germline lookup yields CDR1 SGHAT and CDR2 FQNNGV. The CDR3 has 14 residues. The CDR3 sequence is CASTTYRGQRGYTF. CDR3 DNA: TGTGCCAGCACCACCTACAGGGGCCAAAGGGGCTACACCTTC.

The rearrangement uses TRBV7-9 and TRBJ2-7, with 7 nucleotides matching TRBD1. The CDR3 runs 14 residues. The germline gives CDR1 SEHNR, CDR2 FQNEAQ (reference sequence). After removal of 1 base from V and 5 bases from J, the junction contained 5 bases not matched to a gene. The CDR3, as DNA: TGTGCCAGCAGCTTAGGGCAGGGGGTCCACGAGCAGTACTTC. Its protein product is CASSLGQGVHEQYF. Full variable domain (outside the CDR3, taken from reference TRBV7-9 and TRBJ2-7): DTGVSQNPRHKITKRGQNVTFRCDPISEHNRLYWYRQTLGQGPEFLTYFQNEAQLEKSRLLSDRFSAERPKGSFSTLEIQRTEQGDSAMYLCASSLGQGVHEQYFGPGTRLTVT.

The chain recombines TRBV5-5 with TRBJ1-5, with 9 positions matching TRBD1. CDR1 SGHKS and CDR2 YYEKEE come from the germline V gene (reference sequence). J lost 5 bases, V lost 0 bases, and 6 bases had no gene match. CDR3 size: 16 residues. The CDR3 reads CASSLVTGTGHQPQHF. Here the CDR3 DNA reads TGTGCCAGCAGCTTGGTAACCGGGACAGGGCATCAGCCCCAGCATTTT.

The chain couples TRBV15 to TRBJ2-1, with D possibly TRBD1 on 6 matching bases. V dropped 1 base and J dropped 9 bases, with 25 bases sitting between them. The CDR3 contains 18 residues. The germline gives CDR1 LNHNV, CDR2 YYDKDF (reference sequence). CDR3: CATSRVPPPDSRWGEQFF. The CDR3 DNA follows: TGTGCCACCAGCAGAGTCCCACCCCCGGACAGTCGATGGGGTGAGCAGTTCTTC.

Note on this clone: One end of the junction is discordant with germline, which a read error may explain. The chain employs TRBV10-3 and TRBJ2-2; perhaps TRBD2 as D (5 bases). Germline V CDR1 and CDR2: ENHRY, SYGVKD. This CDR3 comprises 14 residues. CDR3 region: CAISESPSTGKLFF. Here the CDR3 DNA reads TGTGCCATCAGTGAGTCGCCGAGCACCGGGAAGCTGTTTTTT.

The chain combines TRBV12-3 or TRBV12-4 with TRBJ1-2, with unresolved D. This CDR3 has 13 residues. Between the trimmed V and J ends, which lost 1 base and 8 bases, there was a span of 11 bases. CDR3 amino acids: CASSLESHFGYTF. For the CDR3, the DNA is TGTGCCAGCAGTTTAGAGAGCCATTTCGGCTACACCTTC.

The chain couples TRBV6-5 to TRBJ1-5; D unclear. The CDR3 totals 15 residues. The germline V gene encodes CDR1 MNHEY and CDR2 SVGAGI. Between the trimmed V and J ends, which lost 2 bases and 1 base, there was a span of 9 bases. The CDR3 region is CASSYRGSSNQPQHF. The CDR3 DNA follows: TGTGCCAGCAGTTACCGGGGTTCAAGCAATCAGCCCCAGCATTTT.

The V call is TRBV7-9, the J call TRBJ2-2, with 7 bases identical to TRBD2. CDR1 and CDR2 (germline): SEHNR, FQNEAQ (reference sequence). Unmatched junction bases numbered 12, after V lost 5 bases and J lost 6 bases. The CDR3 is 16 amino acids. CDR3 in amino acids: CASSRGGLAASGELFF. CDR3 bases: TGTGCCAGCAGCCGGGGCGGGCTAGCGGCCTCCGGGGAGCTGTTTTTT.

This chain joins TRBV5-1 and TRBJ1-1, with 8 bases identical to TRBD1. There are 13 residues in the CDR3. Germline values: CDR1 SGHRS, CDR2 YFSETQ. The V segment lost 2 bases and the J segment 5 bases; nucleotides outside the gene matches: 2. The CDR3 region has the DNA TGCGCCAGCAGCTTACAGGGGGGTACTGAAGCTTTCTTT. Translated: CASSLQGGTEAFF.

V and J are TRBV2 and TRBJ1-2, with D possibly being TRBD1 (6 bases). Germline CDR1 is SNHLY and CDR2 is FYNNEI. The V end was cut by 5 bases, the J end by 2 bases, with 9 bases between. The CDR3 length is 13 residues. The CDR3 reads CASSRGQNYGYTF. CDR3 nucleotides: TGTGCCAGCAGTCGAGGACAGAACTATGGCTACACCTTC.

This rearrangement joins TRBV9 to TRBJ1-5; 9 bases map to TRBD1. Losses at the gene ends were 1 base for V and 0 bases for J; bases not matched to a gene: 8. CDR3 size: 18 residues. Germline assignment: CDR1 SGDLS and CDR2 YYNGEE. The CDR3 reads CASSVIPGQGPSNQPQHF. CDR3 bases: TGTGCCAGCAGCGTAATCCCGGGACAGGGACCTAGCAATCAGCCCCAGCATTTT.

The genes are TRBV7-2 and TRBJ1-1; a weak D match, TRBD1 (6 bases). V shed 1 base and J shed 3 bases, with 12 bases lying between them. Germline lookup yields CDR1 SGHTA and CDR2 FQGNSA. This CDR3 region has 15 residues. The DNA of the CDR3 is TGTGCCAGCAGCTTAGAGGGGGTATTGGACACTGAAGCTTTCTTT. Its translation is CASSLEGVLDTEAFF.

V usage is TRBV19 and J usage is TRBJ2-4; 10 bases fit TRBD2. CDR1 and CDR2 (germline): LNHDA, SQIVND (reference sequence). The CDR3 runs 22 residues. V shed 5 bases, J shed 3 bases, and the junction held 25 bases outside the gene matches. The CDR3 nucleotides read TGTGCCAGTAGTCATATGGGACCGGGACTAGCGAGGGGTAGGGTGAACAAAAACATTCAGTACTTC. Amino acid sequence: CASSHMGPGLARGRVNKNIQYF.

The chain is built from TRBV9 and TRBJ2-1, with TRBD2 as a possible D gene (5 bases). Trimming pared 0 bases from V and 6 bases from J, leaving 10 bases between. The CDR3 sequence is 14 residues long. CDR1 and CDR2 from the germline V gene are SGDLS and YYNGEE. This CDR3 is CASSVGLGSNEQFF. Written as DNA, the CDR3 is TGTGCCAGCAGCGTAGGGCTAGGGAGCAATGAGCAGTTCTTC.

This chain links TRBV6-2 or TRBV6-3 with TRBJ1-2; TRBD1 agrees at 7 bases. Unmatched junction bases numbered 15, after V lost 6 bases and J lost 8 bases. The CDR3 contains 15 residues. Germline assignment: CDR1 MNHEY and CDR2 SVGEGT. The CDR3 here is CASSRGPGTVLGYTF. CDR3 nucleotides: TGTGCCAGCAGCCGGGGACCCGGGACAGTCTTGGGCTACACCTTC.

This chain links TRBV2 with TRBJ2-3; D is perhaps TRBD2 (5 bases). The CDR3 has 15 amino acids. The V end lost 5 bases, the J end lost 0 bases, and 12 bases lay between the germline ends. Germline values: CDR1 SNHLY, CDR2 FYNNEI. CDR3 amino acids: CASSTSGVSTDTQYF. Here the CDR3 DNA reads TGTGCCAGCAGTACCTCCGGGGTTAGCACAGATACGCAGTATTTT.

V is TRBV16 and J is TRBJ2-7, with a possible D match to TRBD1 (6 bases). Trimming cost V 0 bases and J 3 bases, with 6 bases left between them. CDR1 and CDR2 (germline): KGHSY, FQNENV. The CDR3 extends over 13 amino acids. CDR3 nucleotides: TGTGCCAGCAGCCAATCGGACAGCTACGAGCAGTACTTC. Translating gives CASSQSDSYEQYF.

The rearrangement links TRBV29-1 to TRBJ1-2, with 10 bases identical to TRBD1. CDR1 SQVTM and CDR2 ANQGSEA come from the germline V gene. The ends lost 7 bases at V and 8 bases at J; junction bases unmatched: 7. The CDR3 consists of 12 residues. CDR3 sequence reads: CSAGTGVEGYTF. As DNA, the CDR3 is TGCAGCGCTGGGACAGGGGTAGAAGGCTACACCTTC.

Turning to this clone: Its ends do not fully match the called genes, so a read error is possible. The V and J genes are TRBV4-3 and TRBJ2-5, with D possibly being TRBD2 (6 bases). CDR1 is LGHNA and CDR2 is YSLEER in the germline V gene. CDR3 length: 14 amino acids. In nucleotides, the CDR3 is TGCGCCAGCAGCCAAGGGACGAACGGGGGTCCGATGAACTTC. Translated, it gives CASSQGTNGGPMNF.